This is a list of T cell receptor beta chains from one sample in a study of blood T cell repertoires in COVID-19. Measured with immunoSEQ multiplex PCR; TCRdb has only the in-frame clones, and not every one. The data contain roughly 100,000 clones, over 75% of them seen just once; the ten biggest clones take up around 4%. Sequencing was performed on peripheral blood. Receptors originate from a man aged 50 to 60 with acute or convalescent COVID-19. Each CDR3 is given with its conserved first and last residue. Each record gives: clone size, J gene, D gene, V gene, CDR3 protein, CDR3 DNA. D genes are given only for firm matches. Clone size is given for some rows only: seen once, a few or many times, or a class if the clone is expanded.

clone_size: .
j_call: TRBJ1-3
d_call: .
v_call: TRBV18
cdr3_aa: CASSRGRGNTIYF
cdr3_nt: TGTGCCAGCTCCCGCGGCCGGGGAAACACCATATATTTT

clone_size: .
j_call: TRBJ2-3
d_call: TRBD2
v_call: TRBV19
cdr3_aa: CASSIGRGRTDTQYF
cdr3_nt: TGTGCCAGTAGTATTGGGAGGGGACGCACAGATACGCAGTATTTT

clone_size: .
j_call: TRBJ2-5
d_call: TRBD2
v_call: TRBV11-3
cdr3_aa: CASSLLAGPNRGTQYF
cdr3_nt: TGTGCCAGCAGCTTGCTAGCGGGACCCAACCGTGGGACCCAGTACTTC

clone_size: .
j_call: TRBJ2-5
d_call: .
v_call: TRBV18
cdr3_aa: CASSQTHSAGSHQETQYF
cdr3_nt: TGTGCCAGCTCGCAAACCCATAGCGCTGGGAGCCACCAAGAGACCCAGTACTTC

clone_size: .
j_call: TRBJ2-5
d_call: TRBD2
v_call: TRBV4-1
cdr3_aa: CASSQLGGRPETQYF
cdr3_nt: TGCGCCAGCAGCCAATTGGGCGGGAGACCAGAGACCCAGTACTTC

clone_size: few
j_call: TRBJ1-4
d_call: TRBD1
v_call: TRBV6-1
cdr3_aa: CASSESGGARWGNEKLFF
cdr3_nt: TGTGCCAGCAGTGAATCAGGGGGCGCGAGGTGGGGTAATGAAAAACTGTTTTTT

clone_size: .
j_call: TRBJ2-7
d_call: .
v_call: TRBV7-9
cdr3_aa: CASSGRSGGLYEQYF
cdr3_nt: TGTGCCAGCAGCGGAAGATCCGGGGGGCTCTACGAGCAGTACTTC

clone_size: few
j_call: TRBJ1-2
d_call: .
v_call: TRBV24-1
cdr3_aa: CATSDASGDGYTF
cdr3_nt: TGTGCCACCAGTGATGCCTCCGGGGATGGCTACACCTTC

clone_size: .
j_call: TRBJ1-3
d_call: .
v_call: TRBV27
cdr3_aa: CASRASSGNTIYF
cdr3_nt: TGTGCCAGCAGGGCTAGCTCTGGAAACACCATATATTTT

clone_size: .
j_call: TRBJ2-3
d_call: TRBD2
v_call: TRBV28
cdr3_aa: CASSSYRLAGDPDTQYF
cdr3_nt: TGTGCCAGCAGTTCATACCGACTAGCGGGAGACCCAGATACGCAGTATTTT

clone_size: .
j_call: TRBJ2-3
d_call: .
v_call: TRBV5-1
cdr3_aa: CASSSAGVDTQYF
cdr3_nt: TGCGCCAGCAGCTCGGCAGGGGTAGATACGCAGTATTTT

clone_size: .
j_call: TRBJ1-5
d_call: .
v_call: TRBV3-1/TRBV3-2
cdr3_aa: CASSEDGSNQPQHF
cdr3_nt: TGTGCCAGCAGCGAGGATGGTAGCAATCAGCCCCAGCATTTT

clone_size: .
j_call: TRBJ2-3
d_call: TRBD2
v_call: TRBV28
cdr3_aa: CASSGGGASGHTQYF
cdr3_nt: TGTGCCAGCAGTGGAGGCGGGGCTAGCGGGCATACGCAGTATTTT

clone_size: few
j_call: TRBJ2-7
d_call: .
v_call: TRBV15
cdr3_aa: CATSGTPSYEQYF
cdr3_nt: TGTGCCACCAGTGGGACACCATCTTACGAGCAGTACTTC

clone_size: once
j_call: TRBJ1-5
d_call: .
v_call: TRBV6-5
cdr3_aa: CASKVQGNQPQHF
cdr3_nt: TGTGCCAGCAAGGTCCAGGGCAATCAGCCCCAGCATTTT

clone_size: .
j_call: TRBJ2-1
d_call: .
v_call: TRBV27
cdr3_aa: CASSPPRGSSYNEQFF
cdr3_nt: TGTGCCAGCAGTCCCCCAAGGGGAAGCTCCTACAATGAGCAGTTCTTC

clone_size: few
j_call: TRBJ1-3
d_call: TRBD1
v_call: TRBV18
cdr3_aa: CASSPPKRRTGIGNTIYF
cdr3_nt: TGTGCCAGCTCACCACCTAAGCGCCGGACAGGGATTGGAAACACCATATATTTT

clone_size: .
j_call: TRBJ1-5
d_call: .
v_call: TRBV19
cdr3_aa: CASSTRQDQPQHF
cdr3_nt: TGTGCCAGTAGTACCCGACAGGATCAGCCCCAGCATTTT

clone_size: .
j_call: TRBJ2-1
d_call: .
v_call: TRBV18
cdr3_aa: CASSPVSSDYNEQFF
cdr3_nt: TGTGCCAGCTCACCAGTGTCTAGCGACTACAATGAGCAGTTCTTC

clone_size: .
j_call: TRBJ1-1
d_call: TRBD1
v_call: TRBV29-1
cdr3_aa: CSAGQIDTEAFF
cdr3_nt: TGCAGCGCGGGACAGATTGACACTGAAGCTTTCTTT

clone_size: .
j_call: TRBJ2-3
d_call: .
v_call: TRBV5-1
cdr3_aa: CASSLAGEASTDTQYF
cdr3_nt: TGCGCCAGCAGCTTGGCCGGGGAGGCTAGCACAGATACGCAGTATTTT

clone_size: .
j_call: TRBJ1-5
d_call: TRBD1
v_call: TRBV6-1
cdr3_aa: CASSEKGQGSNQPQHF
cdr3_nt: TGTGCCAGCAGTGAAAAGGGACAGGGGAGCAATCAGCCCCAGCATTTT

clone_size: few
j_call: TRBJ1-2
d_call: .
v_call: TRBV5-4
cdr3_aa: CASSLGDSSAYGYTF
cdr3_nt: TGTGCCAGCAGCTTGGGCGACTCTAGCGCCTATGGCTACACCTTC

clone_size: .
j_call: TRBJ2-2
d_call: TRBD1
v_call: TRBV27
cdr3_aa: CASRLSTGGGTGELFF
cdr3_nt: TGTGCCAGCAGGCTATCGACAGGGGGGGGTACCGGGGAGCTGTTTTTT

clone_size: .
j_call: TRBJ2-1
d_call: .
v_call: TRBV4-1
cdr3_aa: CASSQRRGNNEQFF
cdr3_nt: TGCGCCAGCAGCCAAAGAAGGGGAAACAATGAGCAGTTCTTC

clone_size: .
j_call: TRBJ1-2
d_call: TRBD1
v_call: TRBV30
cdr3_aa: CAWVRQGVYGYTF
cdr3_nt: TGTGCCTGGGTCCGACAGGGGGTCTATGGCTACACCTTC

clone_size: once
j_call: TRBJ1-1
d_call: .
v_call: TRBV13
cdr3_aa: CASSLGLRGNTEAFF
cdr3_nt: TGTGCCAGCAGCTTAGGGTTGCGGGGAAACACTGAAGCTTTCTTT

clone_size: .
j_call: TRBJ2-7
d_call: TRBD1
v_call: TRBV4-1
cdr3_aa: CASSDRDRRSYEQYF
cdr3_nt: TGCGCCAGCAGCGACCGGGACAGGAGATCCTACGAGCAGTACTTC

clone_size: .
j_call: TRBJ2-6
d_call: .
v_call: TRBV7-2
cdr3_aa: CASSITGATGANVLTF
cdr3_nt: TGTGCCAGCAGCATAACAGGTGCCACTGGGGCCAACGTCCTGACTTTC

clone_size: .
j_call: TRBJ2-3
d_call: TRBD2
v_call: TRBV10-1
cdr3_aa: CASSVGSDSGGPTDTQYF
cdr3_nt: TGCGCCAGCAGTGTTGGATCCGATAGCGGGGGACCTACAGATACGCAGTATTTT

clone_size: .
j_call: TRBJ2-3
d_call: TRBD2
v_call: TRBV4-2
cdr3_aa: CASSHGLAGVADTQYF
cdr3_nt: TGTGCCAGCAGCCACGGACTAGCGGGAGTTGCAGATACGCAGTATTTT

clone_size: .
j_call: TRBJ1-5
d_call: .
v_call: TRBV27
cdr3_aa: CASSLRGSPQNFNQPQHF
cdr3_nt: TGTGCCAGCAGTTTAAGGGGTTCCCCACAAAACTTTAATCAGCCCCAGCATTTT

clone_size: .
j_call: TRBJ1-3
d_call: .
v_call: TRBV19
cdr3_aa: CASSIEYTSGNTIYF
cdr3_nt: TGTGCCAGTAGTATAGAGTACACCTCTGGAAACACCATATATTTT

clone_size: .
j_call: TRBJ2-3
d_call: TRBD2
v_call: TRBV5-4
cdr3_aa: CAVGAGLAGSDTQYF
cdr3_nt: TGTGCCGTAGGAGCGGGGCTAGCGGGATCAGATACGCAGTATTTT

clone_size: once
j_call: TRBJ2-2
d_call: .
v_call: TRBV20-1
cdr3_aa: CSALANRELFF
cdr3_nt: TGCAGTGCTCTCGCCAACAGGGAGCTGTTTTTT

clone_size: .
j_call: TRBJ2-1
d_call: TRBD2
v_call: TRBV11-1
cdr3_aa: CASSPRLAVNEQFF
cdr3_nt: TGTGCCAGCAGCCCCCGACTAGCGGTTAATGAGCAGTTCTTC

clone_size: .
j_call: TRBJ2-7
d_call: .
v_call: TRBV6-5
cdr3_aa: CASTGYVRGTYEQYF
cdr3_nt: TGTGCCAGCACTGGATACGTACGGGGGACCTACGAGCAGTACTTC

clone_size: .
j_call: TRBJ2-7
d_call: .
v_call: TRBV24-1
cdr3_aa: CATSDSGGTYEQYF
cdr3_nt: TGTGCCACCAGTGATTCGGGGGGCACCTACGAGCAGTACTTC

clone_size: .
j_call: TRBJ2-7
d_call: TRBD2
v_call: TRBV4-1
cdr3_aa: CASSQEILTSGIYEQYF
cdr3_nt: TGCGCCAGCAGCCAAGAGATCCTTACTAGCGGGATCTACGAGCAGTACTTC

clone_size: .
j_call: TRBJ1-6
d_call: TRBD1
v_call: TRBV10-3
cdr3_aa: CAISAGTDNSPLHF
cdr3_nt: TGTGCCATCAGTGCCGGGACAGATAATTCACCCCTCCACTTT

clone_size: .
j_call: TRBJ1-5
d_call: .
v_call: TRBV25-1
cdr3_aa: CASRGAGNQPQHF
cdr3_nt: TGTGCCAGCAGGGGGGCGGGTAATCAGCCCCAGCATTTT

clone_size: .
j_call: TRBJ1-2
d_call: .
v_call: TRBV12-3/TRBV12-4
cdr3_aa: CASSFTGNYGYTF
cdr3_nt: TGTGCCAGCAGTTTTACAGGAAACTATGGCTACACCTTC

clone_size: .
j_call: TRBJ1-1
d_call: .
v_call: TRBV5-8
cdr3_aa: CASSLATSMNTEAFF
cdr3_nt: TGTGCCAGCAGCTTGGCGACAAGTATGAACACTGAAGCTTTCTTT

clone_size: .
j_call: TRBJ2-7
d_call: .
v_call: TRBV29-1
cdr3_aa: CSVLGRESSYEQYF
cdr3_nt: TGCAGCGTTTTAGGACGGGAAAGCTCCTACGAGCAGTACTTC

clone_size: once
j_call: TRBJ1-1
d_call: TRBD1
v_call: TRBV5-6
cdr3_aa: CASSLVGTGNTEAFF
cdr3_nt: TGTGCCAGCAGCTTGGTGGGGACAGGGAACACTGAAGCTTTCTTT

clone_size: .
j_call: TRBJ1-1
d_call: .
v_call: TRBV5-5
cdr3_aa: CASSLGSSWTDTEAFF
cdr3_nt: TGTGCCAGCAGCTTGGGTTCTTCCTGGACTGACACTGAAGCTTTCTTT